This T cell receptor (beta chain) is drawn from a study of blood T cell repertoires in COVID-19. V shed 0 bases and J shed 1 base, with 12 bases lying between them. Germline-derived CDR1 and CDR2 are SGDLS and YYNGEE. The CDR3 loop spans 16 amino acids. Measured with immunoSEQ multiplex PCR; TCRdb has only the in-frame clones, and not every one. Of fewer than 300,000 clones listed, about 87% are singletons. V gene TRBV9 combines with J gene TRBJ2-3, with D unclear. Material: PBMCs or T cells enriched from blood (not recorded which). This TCR came from a woman between 40 and 50 years old with acute COVID-19. The chain's CDR3 is CASSVGPSPRTDTQYF. The DNA for the CDR3 is TGTGCCAGCAGCGTAGGTCCCTCCCCCCGCACAGATACGCAGTATTTT. The entire variable domain, with the rest obtained from reference TRBV9 and TRBJ2-3, is as follows: DSGVTQTPKHLITATGQRVTLRCSPRSGDLSVYWYQQSLDQGLQFLIQYYNGEERAKGNILERFSAQQFPDLHSELNLSSLELGDSALYFCASSVGPSPRTDTQYFGPGTRLTVL.